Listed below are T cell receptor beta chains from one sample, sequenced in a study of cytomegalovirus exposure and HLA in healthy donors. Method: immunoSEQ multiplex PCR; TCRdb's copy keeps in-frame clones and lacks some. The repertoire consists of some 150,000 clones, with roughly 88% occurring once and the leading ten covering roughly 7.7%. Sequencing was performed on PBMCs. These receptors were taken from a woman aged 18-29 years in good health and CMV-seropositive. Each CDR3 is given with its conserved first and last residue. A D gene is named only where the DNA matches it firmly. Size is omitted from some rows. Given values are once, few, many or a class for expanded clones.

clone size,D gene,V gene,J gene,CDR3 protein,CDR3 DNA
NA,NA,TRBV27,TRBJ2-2,CASKKGDPTANTGELFF,TGTGCCAGCAAGAAGGGAGACCCTACGGCGAACACCGGGGAGCTGTTTTTT
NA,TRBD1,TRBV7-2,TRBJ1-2,CASSLSPGQVYGYTF,TGTGCCAGCAGCCTATCTCCGGGACAGGTCTATGGCTACACCTTC
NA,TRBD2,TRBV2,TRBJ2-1,CASAGTSGNEQFF,TGTGCCAGCGCCGGGACTAGCGGCAATGAGCAGTTCTTC
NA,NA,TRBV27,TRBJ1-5,CASARGAGAGSNQPQHF,TGTGCCAGTGCGCGAGGGGCGGGAGCCGGGAGCAATCAGCCCCAGCATTTT
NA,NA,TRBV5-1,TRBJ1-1,CASTDDTEAFF,TGCGCCAGCACAGATGACACTGAAGCTTTCTTT
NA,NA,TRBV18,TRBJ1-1,CASSRTVVETEAFF,TGTGCCAGCTCAAGGACTGTTGTGGAGACTGAAGCTTTCTTT
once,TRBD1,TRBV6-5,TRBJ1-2,CASRSRTGGYTF,TGTGCCAGCAGGTCCAGGACAGGTGGCTACACCTTC
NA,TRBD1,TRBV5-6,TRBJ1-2,CASSFTGAYGYTF,TGTGCCAGCAGCTTTACAGGGGCCTATGGCTACACCTTC
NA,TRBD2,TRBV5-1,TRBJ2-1,CASSYNLAGGRNGEQFF,TGCGCCAGCAGCTATAATTTAGCGGGGGGGCGAAACGGTGAGCAGTTCTTC
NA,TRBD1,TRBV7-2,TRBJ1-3,CATGTAGNTIYF,TGTGCCACCGGGACAGCTGGAAACACCATATATTTT
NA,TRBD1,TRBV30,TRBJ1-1,CASGRDRGRAFF,TGTGCCTCCGGAAGGGACAGGGGGCGGGCTTTCTTT
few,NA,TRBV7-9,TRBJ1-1,CASSLAAGGVTEAFF,TGTGCCAGCAGCTTAGCCGCAGGAGGGGTCACTGAAGCTTTCTTT
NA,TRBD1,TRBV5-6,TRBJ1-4,CASSPQGHEKLFF,TGTGCCAGCAGCCCACAGGGGCATGAAAAACTGTTTTTT
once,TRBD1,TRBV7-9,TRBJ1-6,CASSFTGTGLSPLHF,TGTGCCAGCAGCTTCACCGGGACAGGGCTTTCACCCCTCCACTTT
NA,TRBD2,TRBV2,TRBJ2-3,CASGTSGGTDTQYF,TGTGCCAGCGGGACTAGCGGGGGCACAGATACGCAGTATTTT
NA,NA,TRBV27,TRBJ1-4,CASSLTGANEKLFF,TGTGCCAGCAGTTTAACGGGGGCTAATGAAAAACTGTTTTTT
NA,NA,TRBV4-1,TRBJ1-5,CASSQVDPRFNQPQHF,TGCGCCAGCAGCCAAGTTGATCCCCGGTTCAATCAGCCCCAGCATTTT
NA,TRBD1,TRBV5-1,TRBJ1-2,CASSQIPGQGYGYTF,TGCGCCAGCAGCCAAATACCGGGACAGGGCTATGGCTACACCTTC
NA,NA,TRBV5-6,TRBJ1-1,CASSPQGGEGSTEAFF,TGTGCCAGCAGCCCGCAAGGGGGGGAGGGGAGCACTGAAGCTTTCTTT
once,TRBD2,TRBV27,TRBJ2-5,CASSLLAGGRRQYF,TGTGCCAGCAGTCTTCTAGCGGGAGGCAGACGACAGTACTTC
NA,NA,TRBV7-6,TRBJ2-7,CASSLAPGLDYEQYF,TGTGCCAGCAGCTTAGCCCCAGGGTTGGACTACGAGCAGTACTTC
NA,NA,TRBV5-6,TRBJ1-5,CASSSFDRHQPQHF,TGTGCCAGCAGCTCTTTCGACAGGCATCAGCCCCAGCATTTT
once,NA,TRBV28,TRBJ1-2,CASSLGRGKGANYGYTF,TGTGCCAGCAGTTTGGGGAGGGGAAAGGGAGCTAACTATGGCTACACCTTC
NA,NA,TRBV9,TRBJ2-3,CASSVGPGYKDTQYF,TGTGCCAGCAGCGTCGGCCCAGGGTACAAAGATACGCAGTATTTT
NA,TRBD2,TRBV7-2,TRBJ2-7,CASSLDASGYEQYF,TGTGCCAGCAGCTTAGATGCTAGCGGCTACGAGCAGTACTTC
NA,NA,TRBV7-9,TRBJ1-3,CASIPAGNTIYF,TGTGCCAGCATCCCAGCGGGAAACACCATATATTTT
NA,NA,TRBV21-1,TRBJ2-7,CASSKLAGGTREQYF,TGTGCCAGCAGCAAACTAGCGGGAGGTACGAGGGAGCAGTACTTC
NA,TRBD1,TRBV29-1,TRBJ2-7,CSATGTGGEQYF,TGCAGCGCCACCGGGACAGGGGGCGAGCAGTACTTC
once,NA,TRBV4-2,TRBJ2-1,CASSQDILASEQFF,TGTGCCAGCAGCCAAGATATTTTGGCTTCTGAGCAGTTCTTC
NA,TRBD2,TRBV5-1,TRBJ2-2,CASSLRSSGNTGELFF,TGCGCCAGCAGCTTGAGGTCTAGCGGGAACACCGGGGAGCTGTTTTTT
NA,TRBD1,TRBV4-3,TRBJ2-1,CASSQESGGAYNEQFF,TGCGCCAGCAGCCAAGAATCAGGGGGCGCCTACAATGAGCAGTTCTTC
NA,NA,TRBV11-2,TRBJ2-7,CASSLVAGTPGEQYF,TGTGCCAGCAGCTTAGTTGCGGGGACGCCCGGGGAGCAGTACTTC
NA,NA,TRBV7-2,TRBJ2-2,CASSLAGPGELFF,TGTGCCAGCAGCTTAGCGGGGCCCGGGGAGCTGTTTTTT
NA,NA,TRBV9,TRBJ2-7,CASSVTGTSSYEQYF,TGTGCCAGCAGCGTCACAGGGACAAGCTCCTACGAGCAGTACTTC
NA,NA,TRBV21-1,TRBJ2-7,CASHRGYEQYF,TGTGCCAGCCATCGGGGTTACGAGCAGTACTTC
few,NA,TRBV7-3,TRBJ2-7,CASSMTREAGEQYF,TGTGCCAGCAGCATGACCCGAGAGGCCGGCGAGCAGTACTTC
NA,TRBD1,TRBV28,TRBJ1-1,CASGTGPNTEAFF,TGTGCCAGCGGGACAGGGCCGAACACTGAAGCTTTCTTT
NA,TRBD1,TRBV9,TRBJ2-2,CASSVGGTGLTGELFF,TGTGCCAGCAGCGTAGGGGGGACAGGGCTCACCGGGGAGCTGTTTTTT
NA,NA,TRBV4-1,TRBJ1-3,CASGSQVFVGNTIYF,TGCGCCAGCGGGTCACAGGTTTTTGTTGGAAACACCATATATTTT
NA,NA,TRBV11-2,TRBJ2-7,CASSHPGQIYEQYF,TGTGCCAGCAGCCATCCGGGACAAATCTACGAGCAGTACTTC
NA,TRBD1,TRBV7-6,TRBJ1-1,CASSRVLQGARGNTEAFF,TGTGCCAGCTCCCGGGTTTTACAGGGGGCGCGAGGGAACACTGAAGCTTTCTTT